This paragraph covers one T cell receptor beta chain sequence. Its antigen is not yet known. No base quality values were provided; no much bigger clone lies one nucleotide off. This specimen belongs to a study of blood T cells in healthy people across ages (dated by TCRdb to 2015 to 2017). About the full investigation: Template switching captured roughly one uniquely barcoded TCR beta cDNA molecule per two T cells in model experiments. To track age-related changes in TCR beta repertoire diversity, the study relied on deep sequencing normalized with unique cDNA molecular identifiers. Four age groups were formed from the donors: young (average roughly 15 years), middle-aged (approximately 40), aged (over 55) and long-lived (82). The study analyzed two additional independent replicas of 1 million unique cDNA reads from the same blood draw for two donors, one aged 18 to 30 and one aged 80 or older. To avoid experimental bias, donors of different ages were spread randomly across the sequencing lanes. Findings and caveats that apply to the study as a whole: Because the CMV infection status of the donors was unknown, age-related changes in expanded clonotypes may potentially have been confounded. The percentage of naive T cells measured by flow cytometry correlated strongly with observed TCR beta diversity. Estimates of total diversity based on one million sequenced T cells were regarded as lower bounds and as underestimates. Since profiling was done on bulk unsorted PBMCs, naive and antigen-experienced compartments could not be conclusively compared. As age increased, observed TCR beta diversity per million T cells dropped in a roughly linear way, and a significant reduction was already evident by age about 40. The long-lived group showed more naive CD4+ T cells, fewer expanded clones and increased TCR diversity than the aged group, suggesting age selection.

The library was built by means of 5' RACE. Data came from an Illumina HiSeq 2500. A second roughly 6 to 12 cycle PCR used a sample-barcoded 5' primer and a J-beta primer mix. A template-switch 5' adaptor carrying 12 random nucleotides introduced a unique molecular identifier onto each TCR beta cDNA molecule. At least 2.5 million CDR3-containing paired-end reads were obtained from each sample. First-strand cDNA was synthesized from all RNA with the Mint cDNA synthesis kit, primed by a TRBC-specific oligonucleotide. Following uracil-DNA glycosylase treatment, all cDNA underwent a first 18-cycle PCR with the universal primers M1SS and BC2_uni_R. Per the original workflow: For normalization, 1 million high-quality reads, each with a distinct molecular identifier, were randomly selected from each sample. Instead of being binned into consensus sequences, reads with shared molecular identifiers were discarded. MiTCR, with a Q25 quality threshold and the strictest error-elimination algorithm, was used for CDR3 identification, clonotype clustering and error correction. Lower-bound total TCR beta diversity was estimated with a nonparametric unseen species model using Euler transformation. TCRdb handled the public reads itself, with Q25 trimming in fastp and clone calling in MiXCR, and kept productive beta chains. Identical CDR3 protein sequences are pooled into one entry, listed with their most common genes and DNA. The V and J calls come from TCRdb's annotation, not from the publication. The sample yields about 280,000 distinct CDR3 sequences; 27% were counted once. Together, the top ten hold approximately 29% of the sample.

Systemically healthy Caucasian individuals from Russia, approximately 39 in total and aged about 6 to 100 years, were included as donors. Each donor gave approximately 10 milliliters of peripheral blood, collected into EDTA-treated Vacutainer tubes. Ficoll-Paque density-gradient centrifugation was used to isolate PBMCs, with at least 6 million per sample. Trizol reagent was used to extract total RNA from PBMCs, with at least 6 micrograms per sample. Naive CD45RAhigh/CD27high T cell percentages were measured by flow cytometry on a PBMC aliquot from every donor. The TCR sequence derives from a woman aged 70-85 years in good health. What was sequenced was blood.

This receptor has the CDR3 CACNRAHHEQYF. The nucleotide sequence is given as TGTGCCTGCAACAGGGCGCACCACGAGCAGTACTTC. Rearrangement joined TRBV11-3 to TRBJ2-7; the D gene is possibly TRBD1, with 6 bases matching. Cut back by 11 bases and 5 bases, the V and J ends lie 16 bases apart. From cysteine to phenylalanine, the CDR3 is 12 amino acids long. The retained sequence is limited to the CDR3, 36 bases, with the frame set at the first base. For CDR1 and CDR2, the germline V gene lists SGHNT and YENEEA.